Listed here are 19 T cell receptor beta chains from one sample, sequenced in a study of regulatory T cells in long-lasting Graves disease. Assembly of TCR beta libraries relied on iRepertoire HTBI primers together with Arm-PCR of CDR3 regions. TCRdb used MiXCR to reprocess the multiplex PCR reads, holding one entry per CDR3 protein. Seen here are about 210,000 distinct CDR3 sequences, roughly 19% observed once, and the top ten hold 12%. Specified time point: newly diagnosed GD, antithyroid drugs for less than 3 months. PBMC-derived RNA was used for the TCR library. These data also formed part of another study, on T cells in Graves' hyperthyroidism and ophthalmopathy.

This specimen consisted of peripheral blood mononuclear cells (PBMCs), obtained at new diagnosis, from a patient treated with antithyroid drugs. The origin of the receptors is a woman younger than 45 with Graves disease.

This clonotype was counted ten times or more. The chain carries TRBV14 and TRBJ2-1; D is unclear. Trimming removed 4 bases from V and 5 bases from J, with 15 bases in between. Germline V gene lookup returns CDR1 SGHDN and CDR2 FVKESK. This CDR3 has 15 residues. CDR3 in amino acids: CASSPDPFRHNEQFF. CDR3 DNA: TGTGCCAGCAGCCCCGATCCCTTTCGGCACAATGAGCAGTTCTTC. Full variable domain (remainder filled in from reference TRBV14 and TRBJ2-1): EAGVTQFPSHSVIEKGQTVTLRCDPISGHDNLYWYRRVMGKEIKFLLHFVKESKQDESGMPNNRFLAERTGGTYSTLKVQPAELEDSGVYFCASSPDPFRHNEQFFGPGTRLTVL.

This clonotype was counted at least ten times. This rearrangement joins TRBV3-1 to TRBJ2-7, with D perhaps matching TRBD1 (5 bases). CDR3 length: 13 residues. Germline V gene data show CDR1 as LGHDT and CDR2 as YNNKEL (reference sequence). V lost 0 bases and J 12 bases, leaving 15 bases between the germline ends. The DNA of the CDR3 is TGTGCCAGCAGCCAAGATCTCAGGGCCCGAGGGTACTTC. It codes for CASSQDLRARGYF.

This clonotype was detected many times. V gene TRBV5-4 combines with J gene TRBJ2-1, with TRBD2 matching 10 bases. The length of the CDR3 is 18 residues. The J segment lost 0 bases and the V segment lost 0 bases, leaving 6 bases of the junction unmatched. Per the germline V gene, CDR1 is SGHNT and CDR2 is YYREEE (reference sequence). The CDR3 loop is CASSLGFSGGSSYNEQFF. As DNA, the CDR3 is TGTGCCAGCAGCTTGGGATTTAGCGGGGGGAGCTCCTACAATGAGCAGTTCTTC.

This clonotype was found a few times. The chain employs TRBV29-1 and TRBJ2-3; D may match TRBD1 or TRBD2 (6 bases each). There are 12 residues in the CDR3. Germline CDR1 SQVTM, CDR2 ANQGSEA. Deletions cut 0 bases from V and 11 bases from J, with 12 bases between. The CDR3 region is CSVEDGGLGQYF. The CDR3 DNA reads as TGCAGCGTTGAAGATGGGGGGCTTGGGCAGTATTTT.

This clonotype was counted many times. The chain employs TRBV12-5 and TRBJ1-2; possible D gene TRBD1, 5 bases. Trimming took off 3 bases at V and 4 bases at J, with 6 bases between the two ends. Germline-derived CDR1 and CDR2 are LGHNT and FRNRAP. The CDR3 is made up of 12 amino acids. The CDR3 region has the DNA TGTGCTAGTGGTTTCGGGGGCTATGGCTACACCTTC. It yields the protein CASGFGGYGYTF.

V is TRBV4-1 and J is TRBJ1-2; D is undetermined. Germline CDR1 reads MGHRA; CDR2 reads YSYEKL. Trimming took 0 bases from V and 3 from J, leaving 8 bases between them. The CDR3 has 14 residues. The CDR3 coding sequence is TGCGCCAGCAGCCAAGACAGGAGGGACTATGGCTACACCTTC. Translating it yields CASSQDRRDYGYTF.

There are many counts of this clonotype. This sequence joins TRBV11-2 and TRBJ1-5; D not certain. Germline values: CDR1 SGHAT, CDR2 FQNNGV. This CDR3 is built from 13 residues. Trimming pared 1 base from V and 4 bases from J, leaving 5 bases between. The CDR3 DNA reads TGTGCCAGCAGCTTAGGGTCTAATCAGCCCCAGCATTTT. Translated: CASSLGSNQPQHF.

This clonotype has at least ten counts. The CDR3, as DNA: TGTGCCAGTAGTAGCGGACAGGGGATGGGAGGCTACACCTTC. Its protein is CASSSGQGMGGYTF. The genes are TRBV19 and TRBJ1-2, with 9 bases identical to TRBD1. This CDR3 is 14 amino acids long. Germline assignment: CDR1 LNHDA and CDR2 SQIVND (reference sequence). Losses at the gene ends were 4 bases for V and 8 bases for J; bases not matched to a gene: 8.

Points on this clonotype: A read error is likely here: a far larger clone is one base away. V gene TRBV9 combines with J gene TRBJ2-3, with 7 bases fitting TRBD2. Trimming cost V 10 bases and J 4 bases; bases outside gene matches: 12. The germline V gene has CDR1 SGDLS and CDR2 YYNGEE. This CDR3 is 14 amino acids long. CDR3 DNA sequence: TGTGCCGGCAAACGAAGCGGGAATGCAGATACGCAGTATTTT. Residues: CAGKRSGNADTQYF.

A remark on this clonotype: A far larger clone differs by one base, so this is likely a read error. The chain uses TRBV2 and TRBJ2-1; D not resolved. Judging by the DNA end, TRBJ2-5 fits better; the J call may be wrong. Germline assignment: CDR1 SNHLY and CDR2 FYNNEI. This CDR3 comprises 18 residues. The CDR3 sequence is CASRKGRLPKRIRETQYF. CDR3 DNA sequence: TGTGCCAGCAGGAAGGGCCGTCTTCCGAAGCGCATACGAGAGACCCAGTACTTC.

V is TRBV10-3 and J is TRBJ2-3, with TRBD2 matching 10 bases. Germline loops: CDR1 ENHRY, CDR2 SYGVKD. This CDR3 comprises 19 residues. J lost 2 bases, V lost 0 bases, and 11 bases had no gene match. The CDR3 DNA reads TGTGCCATCAGTGAGTCGACGGCTAGCGGGGGTGGGAACACAGATACGCAGTATTTT. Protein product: CAISESTASGGGNTDTQYF.

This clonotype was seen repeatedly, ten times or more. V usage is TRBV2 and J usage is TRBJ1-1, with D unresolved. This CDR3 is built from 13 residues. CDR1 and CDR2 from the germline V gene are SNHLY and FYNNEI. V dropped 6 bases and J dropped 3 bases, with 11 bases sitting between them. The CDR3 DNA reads TGTGCCAGCAGGGAACAACGTTACACTGAAGCTTTCTTT. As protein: CASREQRYTEAFF.

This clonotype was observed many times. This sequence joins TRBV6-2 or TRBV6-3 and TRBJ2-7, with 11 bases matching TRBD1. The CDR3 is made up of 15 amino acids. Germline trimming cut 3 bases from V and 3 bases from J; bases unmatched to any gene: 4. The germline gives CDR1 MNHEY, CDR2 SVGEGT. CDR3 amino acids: CASSYRDRGDYEQYF. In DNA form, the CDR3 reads TGTGCCAGCAGTTATAGGGACAGGGGGGACTACGAGCAGTACTTC.

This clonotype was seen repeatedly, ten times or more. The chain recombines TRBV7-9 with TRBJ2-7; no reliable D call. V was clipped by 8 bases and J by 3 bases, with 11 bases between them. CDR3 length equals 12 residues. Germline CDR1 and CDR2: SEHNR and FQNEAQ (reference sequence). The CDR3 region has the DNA TGTGCCAGCCAGGTCGATATCTACGAGCAGTACTTC. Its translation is CASQVDIYEQYF. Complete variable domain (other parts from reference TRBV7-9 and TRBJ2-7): DTGVSQNPRHKITKRGQNVTFRCDPISEHNRLYWYRQTLGQGPEFLTYFQNEAQLEKSRLLSDRFSAERPKGSFSTLEIQRTEQGDSAMYLCASQVDIYEQYFGPGTRLTVT.

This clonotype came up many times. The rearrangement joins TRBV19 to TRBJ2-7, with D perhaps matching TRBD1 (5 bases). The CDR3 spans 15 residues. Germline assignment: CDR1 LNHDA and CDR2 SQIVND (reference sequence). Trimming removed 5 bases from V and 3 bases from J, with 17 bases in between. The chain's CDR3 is CASSFNWGENYEQYF. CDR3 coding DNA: TGTGCCAGTAGTTTCAATTGGGGCGAAAACTACGAGCAGTACTTC.

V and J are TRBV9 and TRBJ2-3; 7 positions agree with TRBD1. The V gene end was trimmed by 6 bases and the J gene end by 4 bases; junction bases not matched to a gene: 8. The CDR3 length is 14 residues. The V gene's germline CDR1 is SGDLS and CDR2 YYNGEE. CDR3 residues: CASTSDRVADTQYF. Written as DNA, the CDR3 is TGTGCCAGCACCTCCGACAGGGTGGCAGATACGCAGTATTTT.

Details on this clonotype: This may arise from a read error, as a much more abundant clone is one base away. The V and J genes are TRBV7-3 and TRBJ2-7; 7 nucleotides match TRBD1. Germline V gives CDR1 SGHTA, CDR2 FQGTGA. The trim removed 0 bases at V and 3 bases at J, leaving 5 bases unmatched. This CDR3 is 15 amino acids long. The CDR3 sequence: CASSLTGQNLYEQYF. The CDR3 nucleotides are TGTGCCAGCAGCTTAACGGGACAGAACCTCTACGAGCAGTACTTC.

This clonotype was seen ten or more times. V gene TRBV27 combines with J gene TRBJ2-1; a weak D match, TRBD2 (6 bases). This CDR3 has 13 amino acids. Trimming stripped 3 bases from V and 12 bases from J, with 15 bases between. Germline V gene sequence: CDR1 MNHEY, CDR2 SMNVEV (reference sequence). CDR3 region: CASSLADGEAQFF. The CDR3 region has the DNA TGTGCCAGCAGTTTGGCGGACGGGGAGGCGCAGTTCTTC.

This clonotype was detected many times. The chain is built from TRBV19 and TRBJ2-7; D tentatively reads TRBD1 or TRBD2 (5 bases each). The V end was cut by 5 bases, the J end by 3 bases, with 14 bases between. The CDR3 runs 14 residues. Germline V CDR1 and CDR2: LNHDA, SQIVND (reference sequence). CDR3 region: CASSRGAVDYEQYF. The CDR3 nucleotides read TGTGCCAGTAGTCGAGGGGCGGTAGACTACGAGCAGTACTTC.